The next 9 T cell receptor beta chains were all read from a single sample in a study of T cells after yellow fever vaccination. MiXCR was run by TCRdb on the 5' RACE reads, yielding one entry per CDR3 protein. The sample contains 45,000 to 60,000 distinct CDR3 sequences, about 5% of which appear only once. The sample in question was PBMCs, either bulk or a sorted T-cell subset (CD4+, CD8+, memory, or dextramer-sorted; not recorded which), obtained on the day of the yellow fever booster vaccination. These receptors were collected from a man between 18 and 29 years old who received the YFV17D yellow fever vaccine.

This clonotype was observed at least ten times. As DNA, the CDR3 is TGCAGCATATCCGGGACCCAAGGGGAGACCCAGTACTTC. Translation: CSISGTQGETQYF. V and J are TRBV29-1 and TRBJ2-5; perhaps D is TRBD1 or TRBD2 (5 bases each). V was pared by 8 bases and J by 5 bases, with 18 bases between. Germline values: CDR1 SQVTM, CDR2 ANQGSEA. The CDR3 covers 13 residues.

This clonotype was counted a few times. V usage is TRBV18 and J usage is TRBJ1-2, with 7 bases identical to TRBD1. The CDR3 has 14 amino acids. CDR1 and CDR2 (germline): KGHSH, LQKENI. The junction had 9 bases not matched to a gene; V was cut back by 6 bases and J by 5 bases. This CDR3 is CASSPSGQNYGYTF. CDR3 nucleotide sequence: TGTGCCAGCTCGCCCTCGGGACAGAATTATGGCTACACCTTC.

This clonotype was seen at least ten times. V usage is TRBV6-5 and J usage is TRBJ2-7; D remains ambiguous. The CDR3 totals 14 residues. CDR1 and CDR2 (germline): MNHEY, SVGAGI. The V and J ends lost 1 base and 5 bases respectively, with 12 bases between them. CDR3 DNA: TGTGCCAGCAGTTACTTCAACAGTTTCGACGAGCAGTACTTC. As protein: CASSYFNSFDEQYF.

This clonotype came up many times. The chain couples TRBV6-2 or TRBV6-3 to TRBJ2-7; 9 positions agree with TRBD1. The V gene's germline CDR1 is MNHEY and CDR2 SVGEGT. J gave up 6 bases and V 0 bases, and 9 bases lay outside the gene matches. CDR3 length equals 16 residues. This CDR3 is CASSYSKAYRGREQYF. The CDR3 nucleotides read TGTGCCAGCAGTTACTCGAAGGCGTACAGGGGGCGCGAGCAGTACTTC.

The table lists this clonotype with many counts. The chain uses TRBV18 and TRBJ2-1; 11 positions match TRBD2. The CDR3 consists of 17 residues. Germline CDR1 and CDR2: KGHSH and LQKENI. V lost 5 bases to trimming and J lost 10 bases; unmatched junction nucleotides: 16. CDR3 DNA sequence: TGTGCCAGCTCAACCTCACGTAGCGGGGGGGCCGGTCGAGAGCAGTTCTTC. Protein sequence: CASSTSRSGGAGREQFF. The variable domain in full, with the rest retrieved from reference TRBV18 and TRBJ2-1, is NAGVMQNPRHLVRRRGQEARLRCSPMKGHSHVYWYRQLPEEGLKFMVYLQKENIIDESGMPKERFSAEFPKEGPSILRIQQVVRGDSAAYFCASSTSRSGGAGREQFFGPGTRLTVL.

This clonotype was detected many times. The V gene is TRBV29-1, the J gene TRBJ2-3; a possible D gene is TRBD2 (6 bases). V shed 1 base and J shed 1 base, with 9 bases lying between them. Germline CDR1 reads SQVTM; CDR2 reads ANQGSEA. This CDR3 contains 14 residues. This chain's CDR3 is CSVEGRARTDTQYF. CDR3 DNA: TGCAGCGTTGAAGGGAGGGCCCGCACAGATACGCAGTATTTT.

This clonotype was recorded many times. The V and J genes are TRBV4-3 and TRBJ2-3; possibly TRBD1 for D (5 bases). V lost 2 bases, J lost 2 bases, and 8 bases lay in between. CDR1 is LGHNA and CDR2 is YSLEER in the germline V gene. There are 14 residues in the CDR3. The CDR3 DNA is TGCGCCAGCAGCCAACGGACAAACACAGATACGCAGTATTTT. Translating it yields CASSQRTNTDTQYF.

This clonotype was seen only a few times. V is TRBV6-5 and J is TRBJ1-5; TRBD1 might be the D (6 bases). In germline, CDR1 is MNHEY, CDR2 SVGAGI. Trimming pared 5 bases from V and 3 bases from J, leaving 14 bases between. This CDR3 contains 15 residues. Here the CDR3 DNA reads TGTGCCAGCAGTCCCTTGGACAGACTCAATCAGCCCCAGCATTTT. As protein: CASSPLDRLNQPQHF.

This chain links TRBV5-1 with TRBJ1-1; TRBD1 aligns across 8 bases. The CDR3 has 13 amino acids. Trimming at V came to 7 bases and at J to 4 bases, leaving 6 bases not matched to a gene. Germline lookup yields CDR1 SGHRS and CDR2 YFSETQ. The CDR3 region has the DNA TGCGCCAGCCAGACAGGGGTTGGCACTGAAGCTTTCTTT. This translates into CASQTGVGTEAFF.